Sequencing of this T cell receptor (beta chain) was carried out in a study of early T cells in non-severe SARS-CoV-2 infection. This clonotype was found many times. Researchers tagged individual cDNA molecules with unique molecular identifiers. TCRdb reprocessed the 5' RACE reads via MiXCR and lists one record per CDR3 protein. The repertoire consists of tens of thousands of distinct CDR3 sequences, with approximately 8% occurring once and the leading ten covering about 3.2%. The junction had 2 bases not matched to a gene; V was cut back by 4 bases and J by 0 bases. Germline lookup yields CDR1 DFQATT and CDR2 SNEGSKA (reference sequence). CDR3 length equals 14 residues.

Material for sequencing was whole blood. This chain joins TRBV20-1 and TRBJ1-5; 8 positions agree with TRBD1. This TCR derives from an adult who was a healthcare worker with PCR-confirmed SARS-CoV-2 infection or an uninfected control (not recorded which). CDR3 loop: CSATDRASNQPQHF. The CDR3 DNA is TGCAGTGCTACGGACAGGGCTAGCAATCAGCCCCAGCATTTT.